This T cell receptor beta chain was sequenced during a study of cytomegalovirus exposure and HLA in healthy donors. Study-level information: In an early release, HLA-typed donors contributed 90 million or so unique TCR sequences.

Note on this clone: No antigen is known for it.

Germline trimming cut 6 bases from V and 4 bases from J; bases unmatched to any gene: 9. This CDR3 comprises 15 residues. The germline V gene encodes CDR1 MNHNS and CDR2 SASEGT. Study-wide results and caveats: Solely CMV serostatus was available to characterize immune exposure. Rare TCR sequences dominated, though some public TCRs recurred in many donors. In all likelihood, a cluster of highly shared sequence variants was a sequencing artifact.

In the PCR, 60 Vbeta and 13 Jbeta primers were used. Sequencing was performed with immunoSEQ multiplex PCR; in TCRdb, only in-frame clones are kept and a portion is missing. The profile shows some 99,000 clones, approximately 81% of them singletons. The rearrangement joins TRBV6-1 to TRBJ2-7, with 10 bases that match TRBD2. Sample: PBMCs. The clonotype comes from a woman aged 25-40 years in good health and CMV-seronegative. The CDR3 bases are TGTGCCAGCAGGGGATTGGGACTAGCGAGGTACGAGCAGTACTTC. Translating it yields CASRGLGLARYEQYF.